This entry lists 18 T cell receptor beta chains sequenced from one sample in a study of lymphopenia after photon versus proton radiotherapy. This table comes from immunoSEQ multiplex PCR, and its TCRdb copy is limited to in-frame clones, with some not included. The sample gives over 50,000 clones, approximately 83% of which show up once; roughly 2.3% is in the top ten. Sequences were derived from peripheral blood, sampled from a patient treated with photon-based radiotherapy. The receptor set was obtained from a man aged 35-49 years with gastric cancer.

This clone was seen a single time. The chain is built from TRBV11-3 and TRBJ2-2; a possible D gene is TRBD1 (6 bases). CDR3 length equals 14 residues. V was pared by 5 bases and J by 6 bases, with 13 bases between. Germline V CDR1 and CDR2: SGHNT, YENEEA. The CDR3 region is CASSQQGTPGELFF. The DNA of the CDR3 is TGTGCCAGCAGCCAACAGGGTACCCCCGGGGAGCTGTTTTTT.

This clone was found once. The chain joins TRBV5-1 to TRBJ1-1; a possible D gene is TRBD1 (5 bases). The germline gives CDR1 SGHRS, CDR2 YFSETQ. This CDR3 has 13 residues. V was shortened by 0 bases and J by 7 bases, with 10 bases between the two germline ends. The CDR3 loop reads CASSLVGRGEAFF. The CDR3 nucleotides are TGCGCCAGCAGCTTGGTCGGAAGGGGTGAAGCTTTCTTT.

The gene calls are TRBV27 and TRBJ1-1, with 8 bases identical to TRBD1. The CDR3 runs 13 residues. Germline trimming cut 5 bases from V and 11 bases from J; bases unmatched to any gene: 10. Germline lookup yields CDR1 MNHEY and CDR2 SMNVEV (reference sequence). For the CDR3, the DNA is TGTGCCAGCAGTCCCCGGACAGGGTCGGGGGCTTTCTTT. It codes for CASSPRTGSGAFF.

A remark on this clone: Within the sample, other DNA sequences also encode this same CDR3. The chain couples TRBV15 to TRBJ2-7; 11 bases align to TRBD1. The CDR3 has 15 amino acids. Germline CDR1 and CDR2: LNHNV and YYDKDF (reference sequence). V lost 2 bases to trimming and J lost 3 bases; unmatched junction nucleotides: 3. This CDR3 is CATSRSGTGGYEQYF. The CDR3 coding sequence is TGTGCCACCAGCAGATCGGGGACAGGGGGCTACGAGCAGTACTTC.

The rearrangement joins TRBV5-1 to TRBJ1-2, with 7 bases matching TRBD1. The CDR3 sequence is 15 residues long. V shed 0 bases and J 0 bases; nucleotides not matched to a gene: 2. CDR1 SGHRS and CDR2 YFSETQ come from the germline V gene. Here the CDR3 DNA reads TGCGCCAGCAGCTTGGTGGGGACAGCTAACTATGGCTACACCTTC. This gives the protein CASSLVGTANYGYTF.

The chain couples TRBV10-3 to TRBJ2-3; unclear D gene. This CDR3 has 13 residues. CDR1 and CDR2 (germline): ENHRY, SYGVKD. V lost 4 bases and J 0 bases, leaving 5 bases between the germline ends. The CDR3 sequence: CAISVGSTDTQYF. The CDR3 DNA is TGTGCCATCAGTGTGGGTAGCACAGATACGCAGTATTTT.

The chain carries TRBV2 and TRBJ1-1, with TRBD1 as a possible D gene (5 bases). In germline, CDR1 is SNHLY, CDR2 FYNNEI. V gave up 5 bases and J gave up 4 bases, with 11 bases separating them. The length of the CDR3 is 13 residues. DNA of the CDR3: TGTGCCAGCAGTCAGGGAGAGGGCACTGAAGCTTTCTTT. Translated: CASSQGEGTEAFF.

J is TRBJ1-4 and V is TRBV5-1; unclear D gene. The germline gives CDR1 SGHRS, CDR2 YFSETQ. V lost 4 bases and J lost 0, with 13 bases in between. The CDR3 covers 16 residues. The CDR3 region has the DNA TGCGCCAGCAGCGAGAAGGGTTACGCAACTAATGAAAAACTGTTTTTT. Residues: CASSEKGYATNEKLFF.

V gene TRBV7-3 combines with J gene TRBJ1-4, with 12 bases identical to TRBD1. V was pared by 4 bases and J by 2 bases, with 8 bases of the junction left unmatched. Germline V gene sequence: CDR1 SGHTA, CDR2 FQGTGA. The CDR3 has 18 residues. The CDR3, as DNA: TGTGCCAGCAGCTCCCGGTGGGACAGGGGGCAGACTAATGAAAAACTGTTTTTT. Translation: CASSSRWDRGQTNEKLFF.

V gene TRBV19 combines with J gene TRBJ1-1; D is undetermined. The CDR3 covers 14 residues. The V end lost 3 bases, the J end lost 1 base, and 9 bases lay between the germline ends. CDR1 LNHDA and CDR2 SQIVND come from the germline V gene (reference sequence). DNA of the CDR3: TGTGCCAGTAGTATCGGAGTCCCGAACACTGAAGCTTTCTTT. Translating it yields CASSIGVPNTEAFF.

The chain uses TRBV10-3 and TRBJ2-5; 7 positions match TRBD1. J was trimmed by 3 bases and V by 10 bases; bases with no gene match: 8. The germline V gene has CDR1 ENHRY and CDR2 SYGVKD. This CDR3 contains 13 residues. CDR3 nucleotide sequence: TGTGCCAGTGCAGGGGGATTGGAAGAGACCCAGTACTTC. Its protein product is CASAGGLEETQYF.

CDR3 in amino acids: CASRGGGSSYEQYF. CDR3 DNA: TGTGCCAGCAGGGGTGGGGGGAGCTCCTACGAGCAGTACTTC. The chain combines TRBV28 with TRBJ2-7; weak D call: TRBD2 (6 bases). The V gene's germline CDR1 is MDHEN and CDR2 SYDVKM. CDR3 length equals 14 residues. The V end was cut by 6 bases, the J end by 0 bases, with 12 bases between.

This clone has a handful of counts. CDR3 nucleotide sequence: TGTGCCAGCAGTCCCGGGGGCTTTGGCAATCAGCCCCAGCATTTT. This translates into CASSPGGFGNQPQHF. The chain uses TRBV2 and TRBJ1-5; tentative D call: TRBD1 (6 bases). This CDR3 is 15 amino acids long. Germline values: CDR1 SNHLY, CDR2 FYNNEI. Trimming cost V 5 bases and J 2 bases, with 13 bases left between them.

This chain uses TRBV6-1 with TRBJ2-7; perhaps TRBD1 as D (5 bases). The CDR3 is made up of 14 amino acids. Germline CDR1 MNHNS, CDR2 SASEGT. Trimming left V 6 bases short and J 0 bases short, with 12 bases between. The CDR3 DNA is TGTGCCAGCAGCTTCGACAGTTACTCCTACGAGCAGTACTTC. Translated, it gives CASSFDSYSYEQYF.

The chain carries TRBV5-4 and TRBJ1-2; a weak D match, TRBD1 (6 bases). The germline gives CDR1 SGHNT, CDR2 YYREEE (reference sequence). The CDR3 has 14 residues. Trimming left V 0 bases short and J 8 bases short, with 14 bases between. In DNA form, the CDR3 reads TGTGCCAGCAGCTTGGTGGCAGGGGCAGGAGGCTACACCTTC. This codes for CASSLVAGAGGYTF. Filled out from reference TRBV5-4 and TRBJ1-2, the complete variable domain reads ETGVTQSPTHLIKTRGQQVTLRCSSQSGHNTVSWYQQALGQGPQFIFQYYREEENGRGNFPPRFSGLQFPNYSSELNVNALELDDSALYLCASSLVAGAGGYTFGSGTRLTVV.

V usage is TRBV5-6 and J usage is TRBJ1-5; 8 nucleotides agree with TRBD1. The CDR3 is 15 residues long. V gave up 4 bases and J gave up 3 bases; unmatched junction bases: 6. Germline V gives CDR1 SGHDT, CDR2 YYEEEE. The chain's CDR3 is CASSPGTGPNQPQHF. The CDR3 region has the DNA TGTGCCAGCAGCCCCGGGACAGGCCCCAATCAGCCCCAGCATTTT.

This clone is termed medium-sized (0.01 to 0.1%). The rearrangement links TRBV7-6 to TRBJ1-1, with TRBD1 as a possible D gene (5 bases). This CDR3 has 12 residues. Trimming shortened V by 1 base and J by 11 bases, and 11 bases separated the two germline ends. Germline loops: CDR1 SGHVS, CDR2 FNYEAQ. The CDR3 loop reads CASSLEGREAFF. The CDR3 DNA reads TGTGCCAGCAGCTTAGAGGGGCGGGAGGCTTTCTTT.

Here the CDR3 DNA reads TGTGCCAGCAGCTTGGATGTGAACTATGGCTACACCTTC. The encoded protein is CASSLDVNYGYTF. The chain has TRBV5-8 and TRBJ1-2; D unclear. Germline V gene data show CDR1 as SGHTS and CDR2 as YDEGEE. V was pared by 0 bases and J by 2 bases, with 5 bases between. This CDR3 has 13 residues.